The T cell receptor beta chain described here comes from a study of cytomegalovirus exposure and HLA in healthy donors. This table comes from immunoSEQ multiplex PCR, and its TCRdb copy is limited to in-frame clones, with some not included. This table has under 400,000 clones, 88% appearing once. Comments on this clone: Its target is not known.

The CDR3 runs to 16 residues. V lost 4 bases, J lost 5 bases, and 20 bases lay in between. The germline CDR1 and CDR2 sequences are PRHDT and FYEKMQ (reference sequence). Study outcomes and limitations: A few chains linked to CMV were shown in vitro to be specific for CMV antigens. Among TCR sequences, most were rare, though some public TCRs appeared in many donors. Subsequent analysis of the approximately 130 validation repertoires found a tendency for first-cohort TCR clusters to co-occur. The study flagged some 170 TCR beta chains as cytomegalovirus-associated.

Sequencing was done on a sample of PBMCs. The rearrangement links TRBV13 to TRBJ2-5; the D gene is possibly TRBD1 (6 bases). The clonotype originates from a man aged 30 to 39 in good health and CMV-seronegative. In DNA, the CDR3 is TGTGCCAGCAGCTCCCTTAGGACATCAGGGGACGAGACCCAGTACTTC. The encoded protein is CASSSLRTSGDETQYF.